One and the same sample provided the 29 T cell receptor beta chains below, sequenced in a study of Ad26.COV2.S vaccination and SARS-CoV-2 variants. Only in-frame clones appear in the TCRdb table, and some are missing; sequencing was by immunoSEQ multiplex PCR. Of roughly 350,000 clones in the sample, more than 85% are singletons; the top ten hold approximately 5%. Regarding treatment: some 19 received Ad26.COV2.S at low or high dose, single or two shots; roughly five received placebo; per-sample allocation not given. Sampling was done on day 63 after the first vaccine or placebo injection. Sequencing was performed on peripheral blood, taken in a trial of Ad26.COV2.S vaccine versus placebo. All receptors come from a person aged 18-60 years who received the Ad26.COV2.S COVID-19 vaccine or a placebo.

The chain carries TRBV15 and TRBJ2-1; 10 bases match TRBD2. The V and J ends lost 4 bases and 3 bases, in that order; junction bases with no gene match: 3. The CDR3 contains 15 residues. Germline V gene data show CDR1 as LNHNV and CDR2 as YYDKDF (reference sequence). As DNA, the CDR3 is TGTGCCACCAGCACCCGGACTAGCGGCTACAATGAGCAGTTCTTC. Protein: CATSTRTSGYNEQFF.

This clone was picked up one time. The chain recombines TRBV27 with TRBJ2-2; D remains ambiguous. V was trimmed by 3 bases and J by 3 bases, leaving 14 bases between them. Germline lookup yields CDR1 MNHEY and CDR2 SMNVEV (reference sequence). The CDR3 totals 16 residues. This chain's CDR3 is CASSFGEDPDTGELFF. DNA of the CDR3: TGTGCCAGCAGTTTCGGAGAGGACCCCGACACCGGGGAGCTGTTTTTT.

The chain links TRBV11-2 to TRBJ2-1; D ambiguous. Trimming stripped 5 bases from V and 9 bases from J, with 8 bases between. The germline V gene encodes CDR1 SGHAT and CDR2 FQNNGV. The CDR3 sequence is 11 residues long. The CDR3 reads CASSQTPEQFF. The CDR3 DNA follows: TGTGCCAGCAGCCAGACCCCTGAGCAGTTCTTC.

The J gene is TRBJ1-5, the V gene TRBV21-1. TRBV21-1 is a pseudogene locus. The CDR3 is 15 residues long. CDR3 nucleotide sequence: TGTGCCAGCAGCAATCCTAGCGATGGTGGTCAGCCCCAGCATTTT. It yields the protein CASSNPSDGGQPQHF.

This chain uses TRBV11-3 with TRBJ2-6; D not resolved. There are 13 residues in the CDR3. The V end was cut by 3 bases, the J end by 0 bases, with 0 bases between. The V gene's germline CDR1 is SGHNT and CDR2 YENEEA. Written as DNA, the CDR3 is TGTGCCAGCAGCTTCTCTGGGGCCAACGTCCTGACTTTC. Its translation: CASSFSGANVLTF.

The chain joins TRBV18 to TRBJ2-3; D gene ambiguous. CDR3 length: 12 residues. Germline V lookup: CDR1 KGHSH, CDR2 LQKENI. V shed 4 bases and J shed 0 bases, with 2 bases lying between them. This chain's CDR3 is CASSLSTDTQYF. In DNA, the CDR3 is TGTGCCAGCTCACTTAGCACAGATACGCAGTATTTT.

There are a few counts of this clone. This sequence joins TRBV29-1 and TRBJ1-4, with a tentative D call TRBD1 (6 bases). V lost 4 bases and J 11 bases, leaving 14 bases between the germline ends. Germline V gives CDR1 SQVTM, CDR2 ANQGSEA. CDR3 length equals 12 residues. The DNA of the CDR3 is TGCAGCGTTGTAGGGCAGGGGTTGAAACTGTTTTTT. Its translation: CSVVGQGLKLFF.

This chain links TRBV7-2 with TRBJ2-2; D could derive from TRBD1 or TRBD2 (5 bases each). Germline CDR1 SGHTA, CDR2 FQGNSA. V lost 5 bases and J lost 3, with 13 bases in between. The CDR3 loop spans 15 amino acids. The CDR3 DNA reads as TGTGCCAGCAGCCCCACTCGGGGCGACACCGGGGAGCTGTTTTTT. This sequence encodes CASSPTRGDTGELFF.

The chain carries TRBV2 and TRBJ1-4, with a possible D match to TRBD1 (5 bases). The CDR3 is 17 residues long. CDR1 is SNHLY and CDR2 is FYNNEI in the germline V gene. V was trimmed by 5 bases and J by 3 bases, leaving 19 bases between them. The CDR3 sequence is CASSNNAPGLANEKLFF. In DNA, the CDR3 is TGTGCCAGCAGTAATAACGCTCCAGGGTTGGCTAATGAAAAACTGTTTTTT.

V usage is TRBV7-9 and J usage is TRBJ1-1; 10 nucleotides match TRBD1. The V gene end was trimmed by 6 bases and the J gene end by 6 bases; junction bases not matched to a gene: 7. Germline V CDR1 and CDR2: SEHNR, FQNEAQ (reference sequence). The CDR3 totals 14 residues. For the CDR3, the DNA is TGTGCCAGCAGGCCGGGACAGGGGTGGGCTGAAGCTTTCTTT. Translation gives CASRPGQGWAEAFF.

The V gene is TRBV9, the J gene TRBJ2-2, with 10 nucleotides matching TRBD2. With 0 bases clipped from V and 5 bases from J, the junction kept 7 bases outside the gene matches. The CDR3 has 17 residues. Looked up from germline, CDR1 is SGDLS and CDR2 is YYNGEE. Here the CDR3 DNA reads TGTGCCAGCAGCGTAGCCGGGACTAGCGCCTATACCGGGGAGCTGTTTTTT. Translation: CASSVAGTSAYTGELFF.

V gene TRBV7-9 combines with J gene TRBJ1-3; no reliable D call. Germline CDR1 is SEHNR and CDR2 is FQNEAQ (reference sequence). There are 13 residues in the CDR3. Trimming took 5 bases from V and 8 from J, leaving 13 bases between them. DNA for the CDR3: TGTGCCAGCAGCCGCCGCGGTGCGGACACCATATATTTT. Protein product: CASSRRGADTIYF. The variable domain in full, with the rest retrieved from reference TRBV7-9 and TRBJ1-3, is DTGVSQNPRHKITKRGQNVTFRCDPISEHNRLYWYRQTLGQGPEFLTYFQNEAQLEKSRLLSDRFSAERPKGSFSTLEIQRTEQGDSAMYLCASSRRGADTIYFGEGSWLTVV.

The V and J genes are TRBV18 and TRBJ2-7, with 15 nucleotides matching TRBD2. Germline V gene lookup returns CDR1 KGHSH and CDR2 LQKENI. The CDR3 spans 17 residues. V dropped 0 bases and J dropped 2; count of bases not matched to a gene: 2. The CDR3 region has the DNA TGTGCCAGCTCACCACCGGGACTAGCGGGAGGTACCTACGAGCAGTACTTC. Amino acids: CASSPPGLAGGTYEQYF.

The chain has TRBV15 and TRBJ2-7; 10 bases fit TRBD2. J gave up 3 bases and V 3 bases, and 5 bases lay outside the gene matches. Germline V gene lookup returns CDR1 LNHNV and CDR2 YYDKDF (reference sequence). The CDR3 is made up of 15 amino acids. The CDR3 region has the DNA TGTGCCACCAGCAGTAAGCGGGAGGGCCTCTACGAGCAGTACTTC. Translation gives CATSSKREGLYEQYF.

J is TRBJ1-1 and V is TRBV10-3, with D possibly matching TRBD1 (5 bases). This CDR3 is built from 13 residues. V was clipped by 9 bases and J by 1 base, with 12 bases between them. The germline V gene encodes CDR1 ENHRY and CDR2 SYGVKD. The CDR3 coding sequence is TGTGCCATTACAGGCGCCCCGAACACTGAAGCTTTCTTT. Protein: CAITGAPNTEAFF.

The chain employs TRBV7-2 and TRBJ2-3; D remains unclear. CDR1 is SGHTA, CDR2 FQGNSA, per germline. The V end was cut by 5 bases, the J end by 0 bases, with 12 bases between. This CDR3 comprises 15 residues. The CDR3 reads CASSPTRVSTDTQYF. The DNA for the CDR3 is TGTGCCAGCAGCCCCACCCGGGTGAGCACAGATACGCAGTATTTT.

The sample holds one count of this clone. This chain connects TRBV5-1 to TRBJ2-3, with TRBD2 matching 7 bases. The ends lost 7 bases at V and 3 bases at J; junction bases unmatched: 8. The CDR3 is made up of 14 amino acids. Germline loops: CDR1 SGHRS, CDR2 YFSETQ. The CDR3 DNA reads as TGCGCCAGCTGTCTGGCGGGAGTGACAGATACGCAGTATTTT. It yields the protein CASCLAGVTDTQYF.

This rearrangement joins TRBV2 to TRBJ1-5, with 7 positions matching TRBD1. Germline CDR1 is SNHLY and CDR2 is FYNNEI. This CDR3 is 15 amino acids long. The junction had 4 bases not matched to a gene; V was cut back by 4 bases and J by 1 base. CDR3 in DNA: TGTGCCAGCAGTGCATTGGGACAGAGCAATCAGCCCCAGCATTTT. Translated, it gives CASSALGQSNQPQHF.

The V call is TRBV25-1, the J call TRBJ2-1, with 10 bases lining up with TRBD1. Germline assignment: CDR1 MGHDK and CDR2 SYGVNS. This CDR3 comprises 15 residues. V gave up 2 bases and J gave up 8 bases; unmatched junction bases: 6. The CDR3 spells CASSETGQGMHEQFF. CDR3 coding DNA: TGTGCCAGCAGTGAAACGGGACAGGGGATGCATGAGCAGTTCTTC.

This clone was seen only once. V and J are TRBV7-6 and TRBJ1-1; TRBD1 matches at 8 bases. This CDR3 is built from 15 residues. J gave up 1 base and V 4 bases, and 5 bases lay outside the gene matches. Germline V gives CDR1 SGHVS, CDR2 FNYEAQ. CDR3 DNA sequence: TGTGCCAGCAGCTCAAGACAGGGGCCGAACACTGAAGCTTTCTTT. Translating it yields CASSSRQGPNTEAFF.

The chain couples TRBV4-3 to TRBJ2-7; D is ambiguous. The germline V gene has CDR1 LGHNA and CDR2 YSLEER. V lost 0 bases and J 4 bases, leaving 7 bases between the germline ends. This CDR3 spans 13 amino acids. CDR3 sequence reads: CASSQDQWYEQYF. CDR3 DNA sequence: TGCGCCAGCAGCCAAGACCAGTGGTACGAGCAGTACTTC.

The chain combines TRBV6-5 with TRBJ2-1, with 8 bases matching TRBD2. J gave up 4 bases and V 6 bases, and 8 bases lay outside the gene matches. The CDR3 length is 15 residues. CDR1 and CDR2 from the germline V gene are MNHEY and SVGAGI. The CDR3 nucleotides are TGTGCCAGCAGGTATAGCGGGACCACTTACAATGAGCAGTTCTTC. Translating gives CASRYSGTTYNEQFF.

This clone was counted a single time. The chain couples TRBV9 to TRBJ2-1; TRBD1 or TRBD2 may be the D gene (5 bases each). The germline V gene encodes CDR1 SGDLS and CDR2 YYNGEE. CDR3 length: 16 residues. V gave up 0 bases and J gave up 3 bases, with 13 bases separating them. The CDR3 loop is CASSVGGRVNYNEQFF. CDR3 DNA: TGTGCCAGCAGCGTAGGGGGACGGGTTAACTACAATGAGCAGTTCTTC. Filled out from reference TRBV9 and TRBJ2-1, the complete variable domain reads DSGVTQTPKHLITATGQRVTLRCSPRSGDLSVYWYQQSLDQGLQFLIQYYNGEERAKGNILERFSAQQFPDLHSELNLSSLELGDSALYFCASSVGGRVNYNEQFFGPGTRLTVL.

The chain links TRBV19 to TRBJ1-5; TRBD1 is a possible D gene (6 bases). The germline gives CDR1 LNHDA, CDR2 SQIVND (reference sequence). The CDR3 has 17 residues. V shed 3 bases and J shed 8 bases, with 23 bases lying between them. The DNA for the CDR3 is TGTGCCAGTAGTATTTCCCAAAGGACGGAGGCAGGGGAGCCCCAGCATTTT. Protein sequence: CASSISQRTEAGEPQHF.

Remarks on this clone: Other DNA sequences from this sample encode an identical CDR3 as well. The chain couples TRBV6-5 to TRBJ1-5; 7 nucleotides match TRBD1. The CDR3 totals 14 residues. After removal of 6 bases from V and 2 bases from J, the junction contained 4 bases not matched to a gene. Germline V gene lookup returns CDR1 MNHEY and CDR2 SVGAGI. CDR3 residues: CASSRDRGNQPQHF. In DNA form, the CDR3 reads TGTGCCAGCAGCAGAGACAGGGGCAATCAGCCCCAGCATTTT.

This sequence joins TRBV5-4 and TRBJ2-7; 9 bases are shared with TRBD1. The CDR3 has 16 residues. The germline V gene has CDR1 SGHNT and CDR2 YYREEE (reference sequence). Unmatched junction bases numbered 7, after V lost 0 bases and J lost 3 bases. CDR3 nucleotide sequence: TGTGCCAGCAGCTTGGGTAGGTCGGACAGGGGCTACGAGCAGTACTTC. The encoded protein is CASSLGRSDRGYEQYF.

The rearrangement joins TRBV29-1 to TRBJ2-1; 9 bases align to TRBD1. The germline gives CDR1 SQVTM, CDR2 ANQGSEA. V lost 1 base, J lost 0 bases, and 16 bases stayed unmatched. The CDR3 is 20 amino acids. The CDR3 DNA reads TGCAGCGTTGAAGGTCTCCGGGACAGGGAGACAGAGAGCTCCTACAATGAGCAGTTCTTC. Protein: CSVEGLRDRETESSYNEQFF.

This sequence joins TRBV30 and TRBJ2-2; D not certain. This CDR3 region has 13 residues. V lost 2 bases and J lost 6, with 10 bases in between. Germline CDR1 and CDR2: GTSNPN and SVGIG (reference sequence). CDR3 nucleotide sequence: TGTGCCTGGAGTCCTACAGTGGCCGGGGAGCTGTTTTTT. Translating gives CAWSPTVAGELFF.

The chain recombines TRBV10-3 with TRBJ1-1, with TRBD1 as a possible D gene (6 bases). Trimming stripped 10 bases from V and 1 base from J, with 16 bases between. In germline, CDR1 is ENHRY, CDR2 SYGVKD. The CDR3 has 14 amino acids. The CDR3 spells CATSSRGSNTEAFF. The CDR3 DNA sequence: TGTGCCACCTCTTCGAGGGGGTCGAACACTGAAGCTTTCTTT.